This T cell receptor (beta chain) is drawn from a study of shared clonotypes between healthy human individuals. Only CD45RO-negative cells positively selected for CCR7 counted as naive CD8 cells, so terminally differentiated effector memory CD45RA+ cells were excluded. When replicate PCRs were run on sorted subsets, they used approximately 0.2 ug DNA, about 30,000 T cell genomes. Clones were sequenced by immunoSEQ multiplex PCR, and TCRdb holds only the in-frame ones, with some missing. The table has under 700,000 clones, roughly 96% seen once. The specimen was naive CD8+ T cells sorted from blood. This sequence was found in a woman aged 25 to 39 in good health.

Written as DNA, the CDR3 is TGTGCCAGCACGGACGGAGATCACAATGAGCAGTTCTTC. Its translation is CASTDGDHNEQFF. The rearrangement links TRBV2 to TRBJ2-1; D gene uncertain. The V and J ends lost 7 bases and 5 bases respectively, with 12 bases between them. From germline, CDR1 is SNHLY and CDR2 FYNNEI. The CDR3 is 13 amino acids.